These T cell receptor beta chains were read from a single sample in a study of blood T cell dynamics during melanoma immunotherapy. This table comes from immunoSEQ multiplex PCR, and its TCRdb copy is limited to in-frame clones, with some not included. The data contain 5,500 to 9,000 clones, roughly four fifths of them seen just once; the ten biggest clones take up around 15%. The sample here was blood, taken from a patient treated with checkpoint blockade. The receptors stem from a human donor with melanoma. Both conserved end residues are part of each CDR3. Each record gives: CDR3 protein, clone size, V gene, J gene. Only part of the rows carry a size: once, few, many, or a class if the clone is expanded.

CASSFGRGSSPLHF	.	TRBV27	TRBJ1-6
CASSLGAHEQFF	.	TRBV7-3	TRBJ2-1
CASSISQKETQYF	.	TRBV19	TRBJ2-5
CSVSDRGAHQPQHF	.	TRBV29-1	TRBJ1-5
CASSFQDGNTEAFF	.	TRBV5-1	TRBJ1-1
CACAIGRRAEKLFF	.	TRBV30	TRBJ1-4
CAISATSGANVLTF	.	TRBV10-3	TRBJ2-6
CASRPDPASYEQYF	.	TRBV5-4	TRBJ2-7
CASSLGLAGYTGELFF	.	TRBV5-1	TRBJ2-2
CASSDSRGGHNEQFF	.	TRBV6-4	TRBJ2-1
CAWSAEGFSNQPQHF	few	TRBV30	TRBJ1-5
CAQKAWRSTEAFF	few	TRBV11-2	TRBJ1-1
CSVREGNQPQHF	.	TRBV29-1	TRBJ1-5
CASSGGGAGIGEQYF	.	TRBV25-1	TRBJ2-7
CASSKGDKAADETFNQPQHF	.	TRBV21-1	TRBJ1-5
CASSLGGALVAPYNEQFF	.	TRBV5-4	TRBJ2-1
CASSDGTGKNSPLHF	.	TRBV9	TRBJ1-6
CASSLSRQISSYNEQFF	.	TRBV7-8	TRBJ2-1
CASSRQGSGNTIYF	.	TRBV19	TRBJ1-3
CASSLTTGLGTKAFF	.	TRBV5-4	TRBJ1-1
CASSLVQGPDTQYF	.	TRBV7-9	TRBJ2-3
CASSLQGINSPLHF	few	TRBV7-9	TRBJ1-6
CASSEAGGNTIYF	.	TRBV6-1	TRBJ1-3
CAWSVLGGFRAYEQYF	.	TRBV30	TRBJ2-7
CSVNTGDEKLFF	.	TRBV29-1	TRBJ1-4
CASRSLQGGKSETQYF	.	TRBV11-2	TRBJ2-5
CASSPKGNEQFF	.	TRBV18	TRBJ2-1
CAWATTGPSNSPLHF	.	TRBV30	TRBJ1-6
CASSVDRNYGYTF	.	TRBV9	TRBJ1-2
CASSPQGAEQYF	.	TRBV7-8	TRBJ2-7